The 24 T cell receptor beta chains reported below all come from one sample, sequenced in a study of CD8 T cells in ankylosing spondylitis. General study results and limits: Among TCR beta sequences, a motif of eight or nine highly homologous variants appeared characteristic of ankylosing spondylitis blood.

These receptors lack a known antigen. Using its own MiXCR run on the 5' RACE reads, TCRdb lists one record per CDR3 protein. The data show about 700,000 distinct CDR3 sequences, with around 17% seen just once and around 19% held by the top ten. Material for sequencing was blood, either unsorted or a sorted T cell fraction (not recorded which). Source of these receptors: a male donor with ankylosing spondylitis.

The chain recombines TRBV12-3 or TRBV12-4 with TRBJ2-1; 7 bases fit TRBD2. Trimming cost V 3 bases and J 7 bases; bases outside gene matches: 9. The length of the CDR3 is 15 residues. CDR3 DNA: TGTGCCAGCAGTTTTGGGGTTGCGGGGGTGAATGAGCAGTTCTTC. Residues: CASSFGVAGVNEQFF.

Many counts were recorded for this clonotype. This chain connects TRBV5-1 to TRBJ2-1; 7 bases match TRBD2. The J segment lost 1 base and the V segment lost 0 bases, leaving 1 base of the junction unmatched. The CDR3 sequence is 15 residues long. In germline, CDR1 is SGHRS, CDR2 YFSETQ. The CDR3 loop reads CASSLEAGSYNEQFF. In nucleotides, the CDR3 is TGCGCCAGCAGCTTGGAAGCGGGATCCTACAATGAGCAGTTCTTC.

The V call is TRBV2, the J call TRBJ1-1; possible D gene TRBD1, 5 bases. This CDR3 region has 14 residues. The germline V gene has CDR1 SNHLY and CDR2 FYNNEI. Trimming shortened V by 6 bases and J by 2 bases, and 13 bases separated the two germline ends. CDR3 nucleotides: TGTGCCAGCAGCCGTGAGGGGATAAACACTGAAGCTTTCTTT. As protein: CASSREGINTEAFF.

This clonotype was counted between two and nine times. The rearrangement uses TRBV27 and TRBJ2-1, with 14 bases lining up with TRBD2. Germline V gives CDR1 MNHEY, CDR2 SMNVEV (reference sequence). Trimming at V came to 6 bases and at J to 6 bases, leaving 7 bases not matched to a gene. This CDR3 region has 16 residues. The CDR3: CASSRLAGGRVNEQFF. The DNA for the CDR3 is TGTGCCAGCAGCCGACTAGCGGGAGGGAGGGTCAATGAGCAGTTCTTC.

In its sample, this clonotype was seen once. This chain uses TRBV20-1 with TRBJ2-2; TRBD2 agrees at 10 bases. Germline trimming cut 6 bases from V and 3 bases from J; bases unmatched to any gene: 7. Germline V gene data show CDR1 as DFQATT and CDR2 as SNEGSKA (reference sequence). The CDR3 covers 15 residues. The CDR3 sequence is CSALPSGRDTGELFF. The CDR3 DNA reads TGCAGTGCCCTCCCCAGCGGGAGGGACACCGGGGAGCTGTTTTTT.

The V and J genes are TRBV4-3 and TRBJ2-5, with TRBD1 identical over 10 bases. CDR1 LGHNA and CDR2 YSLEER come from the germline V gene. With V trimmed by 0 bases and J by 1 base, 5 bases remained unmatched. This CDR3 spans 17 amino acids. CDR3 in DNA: TGCGCCAGCAGCCAAGACCGGACAGGGGGTCGCCAAGAGACCCAGTACTTC. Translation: CASSQDRTGGRQETQYF.

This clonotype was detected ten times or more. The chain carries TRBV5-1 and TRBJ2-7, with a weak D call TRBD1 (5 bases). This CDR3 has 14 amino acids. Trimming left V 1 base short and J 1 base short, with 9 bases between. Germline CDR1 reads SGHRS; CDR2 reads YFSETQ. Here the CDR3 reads CASSLRGTSYEQYF. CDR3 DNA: TGCGCCAGCAGCTTGAGGGGCACATCCTACGAGCAGTACTTC.

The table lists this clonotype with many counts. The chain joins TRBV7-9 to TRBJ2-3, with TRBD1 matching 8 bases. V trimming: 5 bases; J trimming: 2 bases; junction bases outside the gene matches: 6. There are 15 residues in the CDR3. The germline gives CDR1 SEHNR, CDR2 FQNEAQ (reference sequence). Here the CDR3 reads CASSQGTGITDTQYF. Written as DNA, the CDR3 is TGTGCCAGCAGCCAAGGGACAGGAATCACAGATACGCAGTATTTT.

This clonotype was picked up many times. The CDR3 sequence is CASSHTPGQRTYEQYF. The CDR3 region has the DNA TGTGCCAGCAGCCACACTCCGGGACAGAGAACCTACGAGCAGTACTTC. This chain uses TRBV7-8 with TRBJ2-7; TRBD1 agrees at 7 bases. V dropped 5 bases and J dropped 2; count of bases not matched to a gene: 12. Germline V gene sequence: CDR1 SGHVS, CDR2 FQNEAQ. The CDR3 consists of 16 residues.

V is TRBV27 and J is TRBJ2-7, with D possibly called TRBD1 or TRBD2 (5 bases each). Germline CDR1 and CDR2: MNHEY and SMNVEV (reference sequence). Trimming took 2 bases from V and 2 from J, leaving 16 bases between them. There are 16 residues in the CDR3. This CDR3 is CASSLDPGALAYEQYF. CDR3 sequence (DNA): TGTGCCAGCAGTTTAGACCCCGGGGCCTTAGCCTACGAGCAGTACTTC.

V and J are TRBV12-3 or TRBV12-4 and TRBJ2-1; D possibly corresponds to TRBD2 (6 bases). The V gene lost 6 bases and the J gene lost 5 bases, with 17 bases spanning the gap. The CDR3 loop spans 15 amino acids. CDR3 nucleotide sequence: TGTGCCAGCAGCGCGGACGCGGGGTTGAACAATGAGCAGTTCTTC. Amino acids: CASSADAGLNNEQFF.

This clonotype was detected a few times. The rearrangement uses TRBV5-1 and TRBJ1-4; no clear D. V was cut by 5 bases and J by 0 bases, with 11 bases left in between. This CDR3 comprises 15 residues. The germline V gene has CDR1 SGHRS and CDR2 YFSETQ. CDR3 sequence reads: CASSSRDATNEKLFF. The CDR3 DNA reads TGCGCCAGCAGTTCGCGAGATGCAACTAATGAAAAACTGTTTTTT.

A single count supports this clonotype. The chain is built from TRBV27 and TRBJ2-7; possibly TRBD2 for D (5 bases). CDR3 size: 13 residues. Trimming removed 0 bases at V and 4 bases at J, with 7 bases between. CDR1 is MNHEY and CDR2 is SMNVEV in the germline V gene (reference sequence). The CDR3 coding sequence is TGTGCCAGCAGTTTATCGGCGGGTTACGAGCAGTACTTC. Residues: CASSLSAGYEQYF.

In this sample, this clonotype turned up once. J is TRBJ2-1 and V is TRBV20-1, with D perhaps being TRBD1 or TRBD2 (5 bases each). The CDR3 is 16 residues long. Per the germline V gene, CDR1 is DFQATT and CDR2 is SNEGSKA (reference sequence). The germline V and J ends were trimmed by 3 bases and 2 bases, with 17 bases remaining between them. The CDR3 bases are TGCAGTGCTAGCAAACCCTCCGGGACGACCTACAATGAGCAGTTCTTC. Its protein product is CSASKPSGTTYNEQFF.

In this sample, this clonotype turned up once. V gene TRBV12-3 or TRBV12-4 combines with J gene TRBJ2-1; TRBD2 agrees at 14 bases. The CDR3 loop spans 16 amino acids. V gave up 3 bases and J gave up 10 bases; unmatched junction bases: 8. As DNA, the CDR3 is TGTGCCAGCAGTTTCAAGGGACTAGCGGGAGCCCGGGAGCAGTTCTTC. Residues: CASSFKGLAGAREQFF.

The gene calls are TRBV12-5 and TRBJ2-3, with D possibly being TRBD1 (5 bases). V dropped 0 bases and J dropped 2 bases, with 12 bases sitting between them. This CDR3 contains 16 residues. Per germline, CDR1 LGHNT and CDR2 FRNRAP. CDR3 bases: TGTGCTAGTGGTTTGGTATCAGGGCTTAACACAGATACGCAGTATTTT. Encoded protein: CASGLVSGLNTDTQYF. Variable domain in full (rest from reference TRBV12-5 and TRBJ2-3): DARVTQTPRHKVTEMGQEVTMRCQPILGHNTVFWYRQTMMQGLELLAYFRNRAPLDDSGMPKDRFSAEMPDATLATLKIQPSEPRDSAVYFCASGLVSGLNTDTQYFGPGTRLTVL.

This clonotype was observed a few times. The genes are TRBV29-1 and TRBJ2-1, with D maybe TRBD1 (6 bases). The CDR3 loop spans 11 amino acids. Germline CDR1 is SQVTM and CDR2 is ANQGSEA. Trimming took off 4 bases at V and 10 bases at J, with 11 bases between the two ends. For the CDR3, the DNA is TGCAGCGTTGCAGGTGGGGGCGAGCAGTTCTTC. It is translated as CSVAGGGEQFF.

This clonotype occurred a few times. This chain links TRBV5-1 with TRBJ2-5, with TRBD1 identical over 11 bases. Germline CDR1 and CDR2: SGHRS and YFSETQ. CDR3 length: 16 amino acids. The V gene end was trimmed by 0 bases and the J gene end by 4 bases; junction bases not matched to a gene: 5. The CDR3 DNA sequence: TGCGCCAGCAGCTTGGAAGGGACAGGGGGACGAGAGACCCAGTACTTC. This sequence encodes CASSLEGTGGRETQYF.

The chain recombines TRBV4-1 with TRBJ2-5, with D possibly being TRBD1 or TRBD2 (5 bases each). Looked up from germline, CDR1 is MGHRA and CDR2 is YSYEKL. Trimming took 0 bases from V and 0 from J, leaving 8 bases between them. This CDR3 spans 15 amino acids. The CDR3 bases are TGCGCCAGCAGCCAAGAATTGGGACACCAAGAGACCCAGTACTTC. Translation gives CASSQELGHQETQYF.

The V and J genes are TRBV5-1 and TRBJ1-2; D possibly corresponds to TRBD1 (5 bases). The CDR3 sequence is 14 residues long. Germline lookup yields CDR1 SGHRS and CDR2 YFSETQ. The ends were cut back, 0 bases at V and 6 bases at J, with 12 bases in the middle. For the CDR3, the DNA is TGCGCCAGCAGCTTGGGAGGGGAAGGTAATGGCTACACCTTC. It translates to CASSLGGEGNGYTF.

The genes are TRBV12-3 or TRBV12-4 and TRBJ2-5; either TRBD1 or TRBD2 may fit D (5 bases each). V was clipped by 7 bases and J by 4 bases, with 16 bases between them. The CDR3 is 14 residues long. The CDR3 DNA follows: TGTGCCAGCAATCCCGGGGCCGGGCGAGAGACCCAGTACTTC. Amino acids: CASNPGAGRETQYF.

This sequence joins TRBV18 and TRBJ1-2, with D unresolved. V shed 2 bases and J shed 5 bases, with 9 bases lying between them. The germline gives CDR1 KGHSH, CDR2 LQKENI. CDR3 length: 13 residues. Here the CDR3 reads CASSPGPEYGYTF. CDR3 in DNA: TGTGCCAGCTCACCAGGGCCAGAGTATGGCTACACCTTC.

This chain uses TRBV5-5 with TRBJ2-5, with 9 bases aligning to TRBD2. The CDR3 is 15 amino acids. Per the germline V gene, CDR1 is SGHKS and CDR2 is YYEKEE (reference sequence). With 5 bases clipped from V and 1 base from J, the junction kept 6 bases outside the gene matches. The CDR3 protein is CASSYASGVQETQYF. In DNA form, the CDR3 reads TGTGCCAGCAGTTACGCTAGCGGGGTCCAAGAGACCCAGTACTTC.

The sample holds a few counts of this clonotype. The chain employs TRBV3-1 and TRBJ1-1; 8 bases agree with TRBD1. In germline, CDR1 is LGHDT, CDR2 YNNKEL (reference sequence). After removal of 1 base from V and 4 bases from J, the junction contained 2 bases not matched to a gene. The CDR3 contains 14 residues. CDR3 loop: CASSQGTGSTEAFF. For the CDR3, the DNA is TGTGCCAGCAGCCAAGGGACAGGGAGCACTGAAGCTTTCTTT.